These 18 T cell receptor beta chains share one sample of origin, sequenced in a study of OX40 agonist ivuxolimab in advanced cancers. The method was immunoSEQ multiplex PCR; TCRdb's version includes in-frame clones alone and lacks a portion of them. The data show roughly 65,000 clones, with just under 85% seen just once and about 3.7% held by the top ten. The sample here was CD4+ or CD8+ T cells sorted from blood, taken in a trial of the OX40 agonist ivuxolimab. These receptors were collected from an adult with an advanced solid tumor such as melanoma, head and neck, liver or kidney cancer.

This clone was seen only a few times. The rearrangement uses TRBV28 and TRBJ1-2; perhaps TRBD1 as D (6 bases). The CDR3 spans 13 residues. The ends were cut back, 11 bases at V and 1 base at J, with 14 bases in the middle. Germline values: CDR1 MDHEN, CDR2 SYDVKM. CDR3 sequence (DNA): TGTGCCGGCGGGGGCCCAAGTAACTATGGCTACACCTTC. This sequence encodes CAGGGPSNYGYTF.

The chain combines TRBV7-2 with TRBJ1-1; TRBD1 agrees at 7 bases. Germline-derived CDR1 and CDR2 are SGHTA and FQGNSA. Trimming took 7 bases from V and 6 from J; bases not matched to a gene: 11. This CDR3 has 14 amino acids. This chain's CDR3 is CASNQGVGTAEAFF. CDR3 coding DNA: TGTGCCAGCAACCAGGGGGTGGGGACGGCTGAAGCTTTCTTT.

This chain links TRBV2 with TRBJ2-7, with D tentatively TRBD2 (6 bases). Germline V gene lookup returns CDR1 SNHLY and CDR2 FYNNEI. Trimming left V 5 bases short and J 3 bases short, with 14 bases between. The CDR3 is made up of 14 amino acids. CDR3 DNA sequence: TGTGCCAGCAGTCTTAAATCCGGGAGCTACGAGCAGTACTTC. Protein: CASSLKSGSYEQYF.

V and J are TRBV7-6 and TRBJ2-5, with D perhaps TRBD1 (5 bases). This CDR3 is built from 13 residues. Per germline, CDR1 SGHVS and CDR2 FNYEAQ. V was shortened by 5 bases and J by 5 bases, with 12 bases between the two germline ends. The CDR3 sequence: CASSQERGETQYF. The CDR3 bases are TGTGCCAGCAGCCAAGAAAGGGGTGAGACCCAGTACTTC.

J is TRBJ1-1 and V is TRBV11-2; TRBD1 matches at 8 bases. V shed 5 bases, J shed 3 bases, and the junction held 8 bases outside the gene matches. The CDR3 runs 15 residues. Germline CDR1 and CDR2: SGHAT and FQNNGV. The CDR3 bases are TGTGCCAGCAGCCTCCGGACAGGGTGGGACACTGAAGCTTTCTTT. Translation gives CASSLRTGWDTEAFF. Looking up the rest from reference TRBV11-2 and TRBJ1-1 gives the full variable domain: EAGVAQSPRYKIIEKRQSVAFWCNPISGHATLYWYQQILGQGPKLLIQFQNNGVVDDSQLPKDRFSAERLKGVDSTLKIQPAKLEDSAVYLCASSLRTGWDTEAFFGQGTRLTVV.

This clone appeared a few times. Other nucleotide sequences in the sample specify the same CDR3. The V call is TRBV15, the J call TRBJ1-1; D gene uncertain. CDR3 length: 15 residues. Germline V CDR1 and CDR2: LNHNV, YYDKDF (reference sequence). Trimming pared 0 bases from V and 1 base from J, leaving 9 bases between. The CDR3 coding sequence is TGTGCCACCAGCAGAGATTTAAAGGAGAACACTGAAGCTTTCTTT. Protein product: CATSRDLKENTEAFF. The full variable domain, its missing parts supplied by reference TRBV15 and TRBJ1-1, is DAMVIQNPRYQVTQFGKPVTLSCSQTLNHNVMYWYQQKSSQAPKLLFHYYDKDFNNEADTPDNFQSRRPNTSFCFLDIRSPGLGDTAMYLCATSRDLKENTEAFFGQGTRLTVV.

This chain joins TRBV7-9 and TRBJ2-1, with a weak D call TRBD1 (7 bases). The CDR3 is 14 residues long. V lost 5 bases and J lost 5, with 13 bases in between. Per germline, CDR1 SEHNR and CDR2 FQNEAQ (reference sequence). The CDR3 nucleotides are TGTGCCAGCAGCGGCACCAGGGGGGACAATGAGCAGTTCTTC. Its translation: CASSGTRGDNEQFF.

The chain links TRBV6-4 to TRBJ1-4; D is possibly TRBD1 (5 bases). V dropped 5 bases and J dropped 2 bases, with 21 bases sitting between them. The CDR3 length is 18 residues. From germline, CDR1 is MRHNA and CDR2 SNTAGT. In DNA, the CDR3 is TGTGCCAGCAGTAAGAACCATTTGCTGGGGCCCACTAATGAAAAACTGTTTTTT. Amino acid sequence: CASSKNHLLGPTNEKLFF.

The chain joins TRBV27 to TRBJ1-5; D remains ambiguous. V was clipped by 8 bases and J by 1 base, with 6 bases between them. The CDR3 is 12 amino acids. Germline V gives CDR1 MNHEY, CDR2 SMNVEV (reference sequence). In DNA, the CDR3 is TGTGCCAGCGGGAGGAGCAATCAGCCCCAGCATTTT. As protein: CASGRSNQPQHF.

This chain uses TRBV30 with TRBJ2-3; 11 bases map to TRBD2. This CDR3 comprises 14 residues. The ends lost 2 bases at V and 5 bases at J; junction bases unmatched: 3. The germline gives CDR1 GTSNPN, CDR2 SVGIG (reference sequence). The CDR3, as DNA: TGTGCCTGGAGTCTTAGCGGGAGGGGAGATACGCAGTATTTT. It translates to CAWSLSGRGDTQYF.

CDR3 nucleotide sequence: TGTGCCAGCAGCCTTCGAACGGGGGATACGCAGTATTTT. Translation gives CASSLRTGDTQYF. The rearrangement uses TRBV4-2 and TRBJ2-3, with D perhaps TRBD2 (5 bases). Germline V lookup: CDR1 LGHNA, CDR2 YNFKEQ. V was trimmed by 4 bases and J by 6 bases, leaving 11 bases between them. The CDR3 is made up of 13 amino acids.

This CDR3 is CASSLGVWAGTTGELFF. The CDR3 DNA reads TGTGCCAGCAGCTTAGGCGTGTGGGCGGGAACCACCGGGGAGCTGTTTTTT. V gene TRBV13 combines with J gene TRBJ2-2, with D possibly matching TRBD2 (6 bases). The CDR3 is 17 amino acids. Germline CDR1 and CDR2: PRHDT and FYEKMQ (reference sequence). Trimming took off 0 bases at V and 4 bases at J, with 15 bases between the two ends. Filled out from reference TRBV13 and TRBJ2-2, the complete variable domain reads AAGVIQSPRHLIKEKRETATLKCYPIPRHDTVYWYQQGPGQDPQFLISFYEKMQSDKGSIPDRFSAQQFSDYHSELNMSSLELGDSALYFCASSLGVWAGTTGELFFGEGSRLTVL.

DNA for the CDR3: TGTGCCAGCAGCCTCGACCCAGGGGGCGGTAAAGCTTTCTTT. Translating gives CASSLDPGGGKAFF. The chain couples TRBV11-2 to TRBJ1-1, with 8 bases identical to TRBD1. J gave up 9 bases and V 5 bases, and 11 bases lay outside the gene matches. Looked up from germline, CDR1 is SGHAT and CDR2 is FQNNGV. The CDR3 is made up of 14 amino acids.

The chain joins TRBV18 to TRBJ2-5; no clear D. The V end was cut by 3 bases, the J end by 1 base, with 6 bases between. Germline lookup yields CDR1 KGHSH and CDR2 LQKENI. The CDR3 loop spans 13 amino acids. The CDR3 reads CASSPSSQETQYF. The CDR3 coding sequence is TGTGCCAGCTCACCTAGCAGCCAAGAGACCCAGTACTTC. The full variable domain, rest sourced from reference TRBV18 and TRBJ2-5, is NAGVMQNPRHLVRRRGQEARLRCSPMKGHSHVYWYRQLPEEGLKFMVYLQKENIIDESGMPKERFSAEFPKEGPSILRIQQVVRGDSAAYFCASSPSSQETQYFGPGTRLLVL.

This chain uses TRBV2 with TRBJ2-1; TRBD2 matches at 8 bases. The CDR3 totals 14 residues. V lost 7 bases to trimming and J lost 8 bases; unmatched junction nucleotides: 10. The germline V gene encodes CDR1 SNHLY and CDR2 FYNNEI. The CDR3 is CASKPIWREDEQFF. The CDR3 bases are TGTGCCAGCAAGCCCATTTGGCGGGAGGATGAGCAGTTCTTC.

This chain links TRBV5-4 with TRBJ2-1, with 13 bases that match TRBD2. V shed 0 bases, J shed 4 bases, and the junction held 1 base outside the gene matches. Germline V lookup: CDR1 SGHNT, CDR2 YYREEE (reference sequence). The CDR3 spans 16 residues. The CDR3 DNA follows: TGTGCCAGCAGCTTGGAACTAGCGGGAGGGTACAATGAGCAGTTCTTC. Its protein is CASSLELAGGYNEQFF. Combining the CDR3 with reference TRBV5-4 and TRBJ2-1 gives the whole variable domain ETGVTQSPTHLIKTRGQQVTLRCSSQSGHNTVSWYQQALGQGPQFIFQYYREEENGRGNFPPRFSGLQFPNYSSELNVNALELDDSALYLCASSLELAGGYNEQFFGPGTRLTVL.

The J gene is TRBJ2-3, the V gene TRBV30; weak D call: TRBD2 (6 bases). CDR1 and CDR2 (germline): GTSNPN, SVGIG (reference sequence). V was trimmed by 2 bases and J by 8 bases, leaving 23 bases between them. The CDR3 consists of 16 residues. CDR3 protein: CAWSPEYEEGHRTQYF. CDR3 DNA: TGTGCCTGGAGTCCCGAATACGAGGAGGGCCACCGTACGCAGTATTTT.

The rearrangement joins TRBV30 to TRBJ1-1, with no clear D. This CDR3 comprises 13 residues. CDR1 is GTSNPN, CDR2 SVGIG, per germline (reference sequence). Between the trimmed V and J ends, which lost 0 bases and 2 bases, there was a span of 7 bases. The CDR3 DNA is TGTGCCTGGAGTGTCGGGAGAAACACTGAAGCTTTCTTT. Translating it yields CAWSVGRNTEAFF. Full variable domain (outside the CDR3, taken from reference TRBV30 and TRBJ1-1): SQTIHQWPATLVQPVGSPLSLECTVEGTSNPNLYWYRQAAGRGLQLLFYSVGIGQISSEVPQNLSASRPQDRQFILSSKKLLLSDSGFYLCAWSVGRNTEAFFGQGTRLTVV.